The 21 T cell receptor beta chains reported below all come from one sample, sequenced in a study of Graves' ophthalmopathy and Graves' hyperthyroidism (dated by TCRdb to between 2017 and 2018). The instrument given in TCRdb is Illumina HiSeq 2000. For repertoire sequencing, TCR beta CDR3 regions were amplified from RNA transcripts. The first round was an RT-PCR using HTBI primers with the Qiagen OneStep RT-PCR kit, and this first round was followed by a second-round multiplex PCR, then size selection and purification. The public sequencing data were trimmed at Q25 with fastp and processed into clonotypes with MiXCR by TCRdb, which kept only in-frame beta chains. Each record represents a unique CDR3 protein, reported with the most common genes and DNA among its rows. The sample table contains fewer than 600,000 distinct CDR3 sequences; only one count was recorded for around 14% of them. Of the sample, about 9.4% falls within the top ten clones.

Input material: blood. These receptor sequences come from a woman between 25 and 40 years old with Graves' ophthalmopathy. Donor details come from another sample of the same person, matched by shared clones.

This sequence joins TRBV12-5 and TRBJ2-2; 9 nucleotides align to TRBD1. The CDR3 spans 18 residues. Germline CDR1 LGHNT, CDR2 FRNRAP. Trimming at V came to 0 bases and at J to 4 bases, leaving 9 bases not matched to a gene. The CDR3 sequence is CASGLVKGGTGFTGELFF. The CDR3 DNA is TGTGCTAGTGGTTTGGTAAAAGGCGGGACAGGGTTCACCGGGGAGCTGTTTTTT.

This clonotype was observed at least ten times. This chain uses TRBV18 with TRBJ2-4, with D tentatively TRBD1 (5 bases). CDR1 and CDR2 (germline): KGHSH, LQKENI. The CDR3 is made up of 18 amino acids. Trimming pared 3 bases from V and 4 bases from J, leaving 22 bases between. The CDR3 DNA sequence: TGTGCCAGCTCACCTCGTCGAGGCCCAGGGCTGGAAAAAAACATTCAGTACTTC. Its translation is CASSPRRGPGLEKNIQYF.

V is TRBV6-5 and J is TRBJ1-2, with D perhaps matching TRBD1 (6 bases). V was clipped by 5 bases and J by 4 bases, with 14 bases between them. There are 14 residues in the CDR3. Germline CDR1 reads MNHEY; CDR2 reads SVGAGI. CDR3 amino acids: CASSRNRAGYGYTF. The CDR3 nucleotides read TGTGCCAGCAGTCGCAACAGGGCTGGCTATGGCTACACCTTC.

V and J are TRBV4-1 and TRBJ1-2; D gene unclear. The germline V gene has CDR1 MGHRA and CDR2 YSYEKL. The CDR3 totals 13 residues. Trimming stripped 1 base from V and 7 bases from J, with 10 bases between. CDR3: CASSQVDWSGYTF. CDR3 DNA: TGCGCCAGCAGCCAAGTCGACTGGAGTGGCTACACCTTC.

This clonotype appeared many times. The rearrangement joins TRBV19 to TRBJ2-5, with D maybe TRBD2 (5 bases). CDR1 LNHDA and CDR2 SQIVND come from the germline V gene (reference sequence). V lost 1 base to trimming and J lost 5 bases, with 8 bases between them. The CDR3 totals 13 residues. As DNA, the CDR3 is TGTGCCAGTAGTATAGGAGGGATCGAGACCCAGTACTTC. It translates to CASSIGGIETQYF.

This clonotype was seen at least ten times. The chain uses TRBV12-3 or TRBV12-4 and TRBJ2-4; 8 positions match TRBD1. The CDR3 has 13 residues. The ends lost 6 bases at V and 13 bases at J; junction bases unmatched: 11. For the CDR3, the DNA is TGTGCCAGCAGCAAGGACAGGGAGGTCCCACAGTACTTC. Its translation is CASSKDREVPQYF.

The chain combines TRBV6-1 with TRBJ1-1; possible D gene TRBD1, 6 bases. The CDR3 runs to 15 residues. Trimming cost V 6 bases and J 5 bases, with 19 bases left between them. The germline V gene encodes CDR1 MNHNS and CDR2 SASEGT. Here the CDR3 reads CASRAQQGWSTEAFF. The DNA of the CDR3 is TGTGCCAGCAGGGCTCAGCAGGGGTGGAGTACTGAAGCTTTCTTT.

This clonotype was recorded at least ten times. An end of the junction differs from the germline gene, which may be a read error. The genes are TRBV11-2 and TRBJ2-7; D remains ambiguous. In germline, CDR1 is SGHAT, CDR2 FQNNGV. This CDR3 contains 17 residues. CDR3 in DNA: TGTGCCAGCAGCAACTTAATCACCCCAGTGTCTTACTACGAGCAATACTTC. Translation: CASSNLITPVSYYEQYF.

As for this clonotype: Mismatch with germline at one junction end may stem from a read error. This chain uses TRBV9 with TRBJ1-5; no clear D. This CDR3 comprises 15 residues. Germline V gene data show CDR1 as SGDLS and CDR2 as YYNGEE. The CDR3 spells CASSAAGIGSQPQHF. CDR3 DNA sequence: TGTGCCAGCAGCGCCGCCGGAATAGGGAGTCAGCCTCAGCATTTT.

This clonotype was recorded at least ten times. This sequence joins TRBV6-5 and TRBJ2-3; D is uncertain. The CDR3 covers 15 residues. Germline CDR1 and CDR2: MNHEY and SVGAGI. Trimming stripped 4 bases from V and 4 bases from J, with 15 bases between. This CDR3 is CASSFVAVGPDTQYF. The CDR3 bases are TGTGCCAGCAGTTTTGTAGCTGTGGGCCCAGATACGCAGTATTTT.

This clonotype has ten or more counts. The rearrangement uses TRBV20-1 and TRBJ1-1; D is possibly TRBD1 (6 bases). Germline CDR1 DFQATT, CDR2 SNEGSKA (reference sequence). The CDR3 runs 14 residues. Between the trimmed V and J ends, which lost 0 bases and 0 bases, there was a span of 8 bases. The CDR3 loop reads CSARETGLNTEAFF. CDR3 in DNA: TGCAGTGCTAGAGAGACAGGACTGAACACTGAAGCTTTCTTT.

This clonotype has at least ten counts. An end of the junction does not agree with germline; a read error may underlie this. The rearrangement uses TRBV2 and TRBJ2-7, with 7 bases identical to TRBD2. From germline, CDR1 is SNHLY and CDR2 FYNNEI. This CDR3 has 14 amino acids. The CDR3 nucleotides read TGTACCAGCAGTGTAGAGGGAGGGCCCGACGAGCAGTACTTC. It specifies CTSSVEGGPDEQYF.

This clonotype was seen at least ten times. The rearrangement links TRBV5-1 to TRBJ2-7, with 9 nucleotides matching TRBD1. Germline loops: CDR1 SGHRS, CDR2 YFSETQ. The trim removed 0 bases at V and 3 bases at J, leaving 1 base unmatched. The CDR3 totals 14 residues. The CDR3 spells CASSLEGQGYEQYF. The CDR3, as DNA: TGCGCCAGCAGCTTGGAGGGACAGGGCTACGAGCAGTACTTC.

As to this clonotype: A much larger clone differs by one base, so this may be a read error. The chain joins TRBV10-3 to TRBJ2-5; TRBD1 or TRBD2 may be the D gene (5 bases each). This CDR3 has 14 amino acids. CDR1 is ENHRY and CDR2 is SYGVKD in the germline V gene. The DNA for the CDR3 is TGTGCCATCAGTGTGTCCAGGGACCAAGAGACCCAGGACTTC. It encodes CAISVSRDQETQDF.

V usage is TRBV6-5 and J usage is TRBJ1-1; D perhaps matches TRBD1 (6 bases). Germline V gene sequence: CDR1 MNHEY, CDR2 SVGAGI. Trimming removed 9 bases from V and 3 bases from J, with 14 bases in between. This CDR3 is 13 amino acids long. Here the CDR3 reads CARRYREDTEAFF. DNA of the CDR3: TGTGCCAGAAGGTACAGGGAGGACACTGAAGCTTTCTTT.

This clonotype was detected many times. The chain recombines TRBV30 with TRBJ1-1; 9 nucleotides align to TRBD1. Germline CDR1 and CDR2: GTSNPN and SVGIG (reference sequence). The CDR3 spans 13 residues. Trimming at V came to 2 bases and at J to 4 bases, leaving 2 bases not matched to a gene. CDR3 in DNA: TGTGCCTGGAGTACAGGGGGCGGCACTGAAGCTTTCTTT. The encoded protein is CAWSTGGGTEAFF. Full variable domain (remainder filled in from reference TRBV30 and TRBJ1-1): SQTIHQWPATLVQPVGSPLSLECTVEGTSNPNLYWYRQAAGRGLQLLFYSVGIGQISSEVPQNLSASRPQDRQFILSSKKLLLSDSGFYLCAWSTGGGTEAFFGQGTRLTVV.

The gene calls are TRBV7-2 and TRBJ2-7, with TRBD1 matching 10 bases. Trimming removed 3 bases from V and 6 bases from J; junction bases left unmatched: 2. CDR3 length: 13 amino acids. In germline, CDR1 is SGHTA, CDR2 FQGNSA. The CDR3 sequence: CASSFDRGREQYF. In DNA form, the CDR3 reads TGTGCCAGCAGCTTCGACAGGGGGCGCGAGCAGTACTTC.

The chain recombines TRBV30 with TRBJ1-5; TRBD1 matches at 7 bases. This CDR3 region has 16 residues. V shed 1 base and J 0 bases; nucleotides not matched to a gene: 6. Germline V CDR1 and CDR2: GTSNPN, SVGIG (reference sequence). The CDR3 here is CAWSATTGYSNQPQHF. The DNA for the CDR3 is TGTGCCTGGAGTGCCACGACAGGGTATAGCAATCAGCCCCAGCATTTT.

This clonotype was picked up many times. The rearrangement joins TRBV28 to TRBJ1-5; 7 bases are a match to TRBD1. The CDR3 is 15 amino acids. Germline CDR1 MDHEN, CDR2 SYDVKM. Trimming at V came to 4 bases and at J to 2 bases, leaving 5 bases not matched to a gene. The CDR3 here is CASSSGQDGNQPQHF. CDR3 in DNA: TGTGCCAGCAGTTCCGGACAGGATGGCAATCAGCCCCAGCATTTT.

A remark on this clonotype: Only one base separates this from a far larger clonotype, so it likely reflects a read error. The rearrangement uses TRBV28 and TRBJ1-1; D not certain. The CDR3 totals 12 residues. Per the germline V gene, CDR1 is MDHEN and CDR2 is SYDVKM. For the CDR3, the DNA is TGTGCCAGCAGTTTAGGCGTCACTGAAGCTTCCTTT. Protein product: CASSLGVTEASF.

The table lists this clonotype with a few counts. This rearrangement joins TRBV24-1 to TRBJ2-2; TRBD2 matches at 11 bases. Germline V lookup: CDR1 KGHDR, CDR2 SFDVKD. Unmatched junction bases numbered 12, after V lost 0 bases and J lost 7 bases. The CDR3 loop spans 19 amino acids. CDR3 sequence reads: CATSDLGPGTSGWSGELFF. In DNA form, the CDR3 reads TGTGCCACCAGTGATTTGGGCCCCGGGACTAGCGGATGGAGCGGGGAGCTGTTTTTT.